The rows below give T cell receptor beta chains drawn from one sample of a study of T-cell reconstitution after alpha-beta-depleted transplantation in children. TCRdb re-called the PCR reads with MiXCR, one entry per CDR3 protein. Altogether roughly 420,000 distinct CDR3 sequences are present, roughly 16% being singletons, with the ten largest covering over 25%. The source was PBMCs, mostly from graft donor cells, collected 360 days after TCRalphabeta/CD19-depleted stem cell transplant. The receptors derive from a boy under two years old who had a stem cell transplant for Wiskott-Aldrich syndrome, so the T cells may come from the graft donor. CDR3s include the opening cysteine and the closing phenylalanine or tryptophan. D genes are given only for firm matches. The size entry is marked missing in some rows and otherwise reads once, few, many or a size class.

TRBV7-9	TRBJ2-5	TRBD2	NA	CASTQRGVIETQYF	TGTGCCAGCACCCAGCGGGGGGTTATCGAGACCCAGTACTTC
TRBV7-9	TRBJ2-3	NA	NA	CASSLAPRGFGADTQYF	TGTGCCAGCAGCTTAGCCCCCAGGGGTTTTGGGGCAGATACGCAGTATTTT
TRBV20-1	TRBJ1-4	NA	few	CSARVGAGNEKLFF	TGCAGTGCTAGAGTAGGGGCTGGGAATGAAAAACTGTTTTTT
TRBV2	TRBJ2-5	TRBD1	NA	CASSSQGRETQYF	TGTGCCAGCAGCTCACAGGGGCGGGAGACCCAGTACTTC
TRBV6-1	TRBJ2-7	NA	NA	CASRGTERYEQYF	TGTGCCAGCAGGGGGACGGAGCGCTACGAGCAGTACTTC
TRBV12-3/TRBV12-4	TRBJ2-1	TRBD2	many	CASSLERLAGEEQFF	TGTGCCAGCAGTTTAGAAAGGCTAGCGGGGGAGGAGCAGTTCTTC
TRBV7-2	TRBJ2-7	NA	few	CASSLAVGNEQYF	TGTGCCAGCAGCTTAGCGGTGGGTAACGAGCAGTACTTC
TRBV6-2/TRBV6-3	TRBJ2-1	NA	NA	CASSYHGSSYNEQFF	TGTGCCAGCAGTTATCACGGGAGTTCCTACAATGAGCAGTTCTTC
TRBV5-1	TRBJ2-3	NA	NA	CASSPTPLGVSTDTQYF	TGCGCCAGCAGCCCAACCCCCCTAGGGGTGAGCACAGATACGCAGTATTTT
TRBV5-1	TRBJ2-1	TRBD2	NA	CASRGGGQGEQFF	TGCGCCAGCCGCGGGGGGGGCCAGGGTGAGCAGTTCTTC
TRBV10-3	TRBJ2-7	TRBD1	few	CATIGQGNEQYF	TGTGCCACCATCGGACAGGGGAACGAGCAGTACTTC
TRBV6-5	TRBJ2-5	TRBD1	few	CASSYSKGQGHIEETQYF	TGTGCCAGCAGTTACTCGAAGGGACAGGGTCACATAGAAGAGACCCAGTACTTC
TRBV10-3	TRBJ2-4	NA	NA	CAISEDLQNIQYF	TGTGCCATCAGTGAAGACCTCCAAAACATTCAGTACTTC
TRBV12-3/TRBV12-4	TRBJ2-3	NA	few	CASSQTWSTDTQYF	TGTGCCAGCAGTCAAACTTGGAGCACAGATACGCAGTATTTT
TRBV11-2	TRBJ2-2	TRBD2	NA	CASSFRTRRETGELFF	TGTGCCAGCAGCTTCAGGACTAGGCGGGAGACCGGGGAGCTGTTTTTT
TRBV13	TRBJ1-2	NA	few	CASTLGDYGYTF	TGTGCCAGCACCTTGGGGGACTATGGCTACACCTTC
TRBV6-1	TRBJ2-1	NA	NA	CASRTGSSYNEQFF	TGTGCCAGCAGGACGGGGAGCTCCTACAATGAGCAGTTCTTC
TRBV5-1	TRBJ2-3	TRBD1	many	CASSPGQGGDTQYF	TGCGCCAGCAGCCCCGGACAGGGGGGAGATACGCAGTATTTT
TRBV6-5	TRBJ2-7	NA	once	CASSSAWGARGYEQYF	TGTGCCAGCAGTTCCGCCTGGGGGGCCCGGGGCTACGAGCAGTACTTC
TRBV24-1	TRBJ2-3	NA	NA	CATSDSGKVDTQYF	TGTGCCACCAGTGATTCCGGGAAGGTAGATACGCAGTATTTT
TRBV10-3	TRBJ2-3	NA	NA	CAISGRRDTDTQYF	TGTGCCATCAGTGGGAGGAGAGACACAGATACGCAGTATTTT
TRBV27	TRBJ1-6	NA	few	CASSPLLDNSPLHF	TGTGCCAGCAGTCCATTACTCGATAATTCACCCCTCCACTTT
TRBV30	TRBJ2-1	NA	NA	CAWSVVVYNEQFF	TGTGCCTGGAGTGTAGTCGTTTACAATGAGCAGTTCTTC
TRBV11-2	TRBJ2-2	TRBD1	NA	CASSLGDREIGELFF	TGTGCCAGCAGCTTAGGGGACAGGGAGATCGGGGAGCTGTTTTTT
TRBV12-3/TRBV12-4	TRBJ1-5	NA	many	CASSLGQPQHF	TGTGCCAGCAGTTTGGGTCAGCCCCAGCATTTT
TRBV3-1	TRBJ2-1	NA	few	CASSQVPGREQFF	TGTGCCAGCAGCCAAGTACCCGGGCGTGAGCAGTTCTTC
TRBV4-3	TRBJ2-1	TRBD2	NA	CASSQEGLAGNEQFF	TGCGCCAGCAGCCAAGAGGGACTAGCGGGTAATGAGCAGTTCTTC
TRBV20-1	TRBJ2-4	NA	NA	CSARDQGGPIAKNIQYF	TGCAGTGCTAGAGATCAGGGGGGACCCATAGCCAAAAACATTCAGTACTTC
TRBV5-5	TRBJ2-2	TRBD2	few	CASSSGTSWTGELFF	TGTGCCAGCAGCTCCGGGACTAGCTGGACCGGGGAGCTGTTTTTT
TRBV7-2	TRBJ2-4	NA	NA	CASSFKGPLAKNIQYF	TGTGCCAGCAGCTTTAAGGGTCCTCTAGCCAAAAACATTCAGTACTTC
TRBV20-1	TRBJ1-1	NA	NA	CSASPMNTEAFF	TGCAGTGCTAGTCCCATGAACACTGAAGCTTTCTTT
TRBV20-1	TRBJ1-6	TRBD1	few	CSARTGGNSPLHF	TGCAGTGCTCGGACAGGGGGAAATTCACCCCTCCACTTT
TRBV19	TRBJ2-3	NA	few	CASTRRWVGVYTDTQYF	TGTGCCAGTACCAGACGCTGGGTGGGTGTCTACACAGATACGCAGTATTTT
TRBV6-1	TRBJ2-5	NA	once	CASSESLPGTYQETQYF	TGTGCCAGCAGTGAATCTCTTCCCGGGACCTACCAAGAGACCCAGTACTTC
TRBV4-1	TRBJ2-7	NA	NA	CASSQPSGRGKHYEQYF	TGCGCCAGCAGCCAGCCGTCAGGTCGGGGAAAACATTACGAGCAGTACTTC
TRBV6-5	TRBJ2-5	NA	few	CASSYNGQSETQYF	TGTGCCAGCAGTTACAACGGACAATCGGAGACCCAGTACTTC
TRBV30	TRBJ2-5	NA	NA	CAWSPGQFQETQYF	TGTGCCTGGAGCCCCGGACAGTTCCAAGAGACCCAGTACTTC
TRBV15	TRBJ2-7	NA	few	CATSRDPLYEQYF	TGTGCCACCAGCAGAGATCCCCTTTACGAGCAGTACTTC
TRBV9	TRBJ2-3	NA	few	CASSAIRALPSTDTQYF	TGTGCCAGCAGCGCCATCAGGGCCCTCCCAAGCACAGATACGCAGTATTTT
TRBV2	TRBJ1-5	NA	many	CASRGVYSNQPQHF	TGTGCCAGCAGGGGGGTTTATAGCAATCAGCCCCAGCATTTT
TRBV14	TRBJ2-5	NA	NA	CASSQRVDSPSRETQYF	TGTGCCAGCAGCCAACGGGTGGACAGCCCTTCAAGAGAGACCCAGTACTTC
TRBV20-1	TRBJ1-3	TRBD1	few	CSAFTGGSGNTIYF	TGCAGTGCATTCACAGGGGGCTCTGGAAACACCATATATTTT